These 13 T cell receptor beta chains originate from one sample sequenced in a study of shared clonotypes between healthy human individuals. Clones were sequenced by immunoSEQ multiplex PCR, and TCRdb holds only the in-frame ones, with some missing. The sample lists around 1.9 million clones; roughly 95% were seen once. CD45RO-negative CD8 cells positively selected for CCR7 made up the naive population, which excluded terminally differentiated effector memory CD45RA+ cells. What was sequenced was naive CD8+ T cells from PBMCs. These receptors came from a young man in good health. Some clones in this sample may be carry-over from other donors' samples.

This clone was found once. This chain uses TRBV9 with TRBJ2-5; a possible D gene is TRBD2 (6 bases). CDR3 length: 14 residues. Looked up from germline, CDR1 is SGDLS and CDR2 is YYNGEE. The V end was cut by 2 bases, the J end by 4 bases, with 12 bases between. The CDR3 DNA sequence: TGTGCCAGCAGCGTGAGAGGAGGGCCAGAGACCCAGTACTTC. As protein: CASSVRGGPETQYF.

This clone was picked up one time. The J gene is TRBJ2-5, the V gene TRBV4-2, with 9 positions matching TRBD1. This CDR3 has 14 residues. Per germline, CDR1 LGHNA and CDR2 YNFKEQ. Trimming cost V 2 bases and J 5 bases; bases outside gene matches: 3. The CDR3 sequence is CASSQMDRGETQYF. The DNA of the CDR3 is TGTGCCAGCAGCCAAATGGACAGGGGCGAGACCCAGTACTTC.

The chain combines TRBV27 with TRBJ1-5, with D possibly matching TRBD1 (6 bases). The germline CDR1 and CDR2 sequences are MNHEY and SMNVEV (reference sequence). CDR3 length: 17 residues. V lost 3 bases and J lost 4, with 19 bases in between. In DNA form, the CDR3 reads TGTGCCAGCAGTTTGTTGGGGGGGGCGGGGGCTAATCAGCCCCAGCATTTT. Translation: CASSLLGGAGANQPQHF.

This clone was picked up one time. This chain links TRBV5-8 with TRBJ2-5; unclear D gene. Trimming pared 1 base from V and 0 bases from J, leaving 4 bases between. The length of the CDR3 is 13 residues. The V gene's germline CDR1 is SGHTS and CDR2 YDEGEE. This chain's CDR3 is CASSLRYQETQYF. The CDR3 coding sequence is TGTGCCAGCAGCTTGAGGTACCAAGAGACCCAGTACTTC.

This clone has a single count. The chain links TRBV13 to TRBJ2-3; 12 positions agree with TRBD2. This CDR3 has 14 amino acids. V dropped 5 bases and J dropped 9; count of bases not matched to a gene: 6. Germline lookup yields CDR1 PRHDT and CDR2 FYEKMQ (reference sequence). CDR3 region: CASSPRLAGETQYF. For the CDR3, the DNA is TGTGCCAGCAGCCCCCGACTAGCGGGAGAAACGCAGTATTTT.

This chain links TRBV2 with TRBJ2-1; TRBD2 might be the D (5 bases). The CDR3 consists of 14 residues. CDR1 is SNHLY and CDR2 is FYNNEI in the germline V gene. V lost 3 bases and J 4 bases, leaving 10 bases between the germline ends. CDR3 protein: CASSDRGYYNEQFF. The CDR3 region has the DNA TGTGCCAGCAGTGACCGCGGGTATTACAATGAGCAGTTCTTC. Full variable domain (missing parts from reference TRBV2 and TRBJ2-1): EPEVTQTPSHQVTQMGQEVILRCVPISNHLYFYWYRQILGQKVEFLVSFYNNEISEKSEIFDDQFSVERPDGSNFTLKIRSTKLEDSAMYFCASSDRGYYNEQFFGPGTRLTVL.

This clone was picked up one time. V and J are TRBV7-9 and TRBJ2-1; D gene uncertain. Per the germline V gene, CDR1 is SEHNR and CDR2 is FQNEAQ (reference sequence). With 0 bases removed from V and 6 bases from J, the gap between germline ends came to 9 bases. CDR3 length: 14 residues. In DNA, the CDR3 is TGTGCCAGCAGCTTAGCAGCCGGACCCAATGAGCAGTTCTTC. Protein product: CASSLAAGPNEQFF. The full variable domain, its missing parts supplied by reference TRBV7-9 and TRBJ2-1, is DTGVSQNPRHKITKRGQNVTFRCDPISEHNRLYWYRQTLGQGPEFLTYFQNEAQLEKSRLLSDRFSAERPKGSFSTLEIQRTEQGDSAMYLCASSLAAGPNEQFFGPGTRLTVL.

On this clone itself: In the same sample, other DNA sequences code for this CDR3. This chain links TRBV19 with TRBJ2-2; 14 positions match TRBD2. V gave up 3 bases and J gave up 1 base; unmatched junction bases: 1. The length of the CDR3 is 17 residues. Germline loops: CDR1 LNHDA, CDR2 SQIVND (reference sequence). The CDR3 DNA sequence: TGTGCCAGTAGTATGGGACTAGCGGGAGAGAACACCGGGGAGCTGTTTTTT. It codes for CASSMGLAGENTGELFF.

This chain uses TRBV28 with TRBJ2-2; 8 positions match TRBD1. V gave up 6 bases and J gave up 4 bases; unmatched junction bases: 4. The CDR3 is 14 amino acids. Germline-derived CDR1 and CDR2 are MDHEN and SYDVKM. CDR3 protein: CASSNDRGTGELFF. CDR3 nucleotides: TGTGCCAGCAGCAATGACAGGGGCACCGGGGAGCTGTTTTTT.

This sequence joins TRBV5-1 and TRBJ2-5; 8 bases fit TRBD1. The V and J ends lost 4 bases and 0 bases, in that order; junction bases with no gene match: 5. This CDR3 comprises 15 residues. Germline V gene sequence: CDR1 SGHRS, CDR2 YFSETQ. The CDR3 reads CASSTTGGYQETQYF. The DNA of the CDR3 is TGCGCCAGCAGCACCACAGGGGGTTACCAAGAGACCCAGTACTTC. Full variable domain (outside the CDR3, taken from reference TRBV5-1 and TRBJ2-5): KAGVTQTPRYLIKTRGQQVTLSCSPISGHRSVSWYQQTPGQGLQFLFEYFSETQRNKGNFPGRFSGRQFSNSRSEMNVSTLELGDSALYLCASSTTGGYQETQYFGPGTRLLVL.

For this clone: The junction differs from germline at one of its ends, possibly a read error. The V call is TRBV28, the J call TRBJ2-7, with D tentatively TRBD1 (5 bases). There are 12 residues in the CDR3. CDR1 MDHEN and CDR2 SYDVKM come from the germline V gene. CDR3 sequence reads: CASSLDSAGLHF. Here the CDR3 DNA reads TGTGCCAGCAGTTTAGACTCGGCAGGGTTACACTTC.

The rearrangement joins TRBV7-9 to TRBJ2-1; D is ambiguous. The CDR3 is 15 amino acids. Trimming removed 5 bases from V and 2 bases from J, with 13 bases in between. The germline CDR1 and CDR2 sequences are SEHNR and FQNEAQ (reference sequence). CDR3 region: CASSAVLAAYNEQFF. The CDR3 coding sequence is TGTGCCAGCAGCGCGGTTCTGGCGGCCTACAATGAGCAGTTCTTC.

CDR3 in amino acids: CARGGGTGANVLTF. DNA for the CDR3: TGTGCCAGGGGAGGGGGGACTGGGGCCAACGTCCTGACTTTC. The chain combines TRBV6-1 with TRBJ2-6; D may be TRBD2 (7 bases). Germline V gives CDR1 MNHNS, CDR2 SASEGT. This CDR3 has 14 residues. The V and J ends lost 9 bases and 2 bases respectively, with 11 bases between them.